This T cell receptor (beta chain) was recovered during a study of blood T cells in healthy people across ages. Study-wide points: The lack of PBMC sorting stopped any conclusive naive versus antigen-experienced comparison.

A second roughly 6 to 11 cycle PCR used barcoded and J-beta primers. TCRdb re-derived calls from the 5' RACE reads in MiXCR, one entry per CDR3 protein. Among under 700,000 distinct CDR3 sequences listed, approximately 25% were seen once. To note about this clonotype: Its antigen is unknown.

V lost 5 bases and J lost 4, with 20 bases in between. Germline loops: CDR1 SGHTA, CDR2 FQGNSA. This CDR3 comprises 16 residues. This same sample was also taken into another study, of T cells of mothers and their children. That work adds: Samples came from a few healthy Caucasian mothers and their six children.

The sequence came from a boy aged 5 to 17 in good health. Sequencing used blood. The rearrangement joins TRBV7-2 to TRBJ1-1; D ambiguous. The CDR3 coding sequence is TGTGCCAGCAGCCCCCAAGTCAGGCAGGCGATCACTGAAGCTTTCTTT. This gives the protein CASSPQVRQAITEAFF.